These 32 T cell receptor beta chains were all obtained from the same sample, sequenced in a study of blood T cell repertoires in COVID-19. Assay used: immunoSEQ multiplex PCR; TCRdb lists only in-frame clones, some missing. Among 250,000 or so clones, approximately 86% were seen once, and the ten largest hold roughly 1.8%. Sequenced input: peripheral blood. The origin of the receptors is a man aged 25-40 years with active or convalescent COVID-19.

This chain connects TRBV20-1 to TRBJ1-5; D is perhaps TRBD1 (5 bases). The germline CDR1 and CDR2 sequences are DFQATT and SNEGSKA (reference sequence). Trimming shortened V by 3 bases and J by 0 bases, and 9 bases separated the two germline ends. There are 14 residues in the CDR3. The CDR3 DNA sequence: TGCAGTGCTAGTGACAGATATAGCAATCAGCCCCAGCATTTT. This encodes CSASDRYSNQPQHF.

The V call is TRBV27, the J call TRBJ1-1; a possible D gene is TRBD1 (5 bases). This CDR3 comprises 13 residues. The ends were cut back, 2 bases at V and 8 bases at J, with 12 bases in the middle. The germline V gene encodes CDR1 MNHEY and CDR2 SMNVEV (reference sequence). The CDR3 loop is CASSLNGGSEAFF. The DNA of the CDR3 is TGTGCCAGCAGTTTAAACGGGGGATCAGAAGCTTTCTTT.

The chain has TRBV7-9 and TRBJ2-7; D is perhaps TRBD2 (6 bases). Germline values: CDR1 SEHNR, CDR2 FQNEAQ (reference sequence). The CDR3 has 16 residues. Between the trimmed V and J ends, which lost 1 base and 1 base, there was a span of 14 bases. CDR3 nucleotides: TGTGCCAGCAGCTTAGGGTGGCGGGGACGATCCTACGAGCAGTACTTC. Translated, it gives CASSLGWRGRSYEQYF.

This sequence joins TRBV30 and TRBJ1-5; 11 bases align to TRBD1. In germline, CDR1 is GTSNPN, CDR2 SVGIG (reference sequence). This CDR3 has 16 residues. V was pared by 0 bases and J by 0 bases, with 1 base of the junction left unmatched. The CDR3 DNA follows: TGTGCCTGGAGTGTAGGGACAGGGGGTAGCAATCAGCCCCAGCATTTT. This sequence encodes CAWSVGTGGSNQPQHF. Looking up the rest from reference TRBV30 and TRBJ1-5 gives the full variable domain: SQTIHQWPATLVQPVGSPLSLECTVEGTSNPNLYWYRQAAGRGLQLLFYSVGIGQISSEVPQNLSASRPQDRQFILSSKKLLLSDSGFYLCAWSVGTGGSNQPQHFGDGTRLSIL.

This chain joins TRBV2 and TRBJ2-1; 8 bases match TRBD2. The CDR3 totals 16 residues. CDR1 and CDR2 from the germline V gene are SNHLY and FYNNEI. The V and J ends lost 5 bases and 4 bases, in that order; junction bases with no gene match: 10. CDR3 amino acids: CASSKSLAGDYNEQFF. CDR3 bases: TGTGCCAGCAGTAAATCTCTAGCGGGCGATTACAATGAGCAGTTCTTC.

This chain uses TRBV7-9 with TRBJ1-5; maybe TRBD1 (5 bases). This CDR3 has 15 residues. Trimming took off 3 bases at V and 6 bases at J, with 15 bases between the two ends. Looked up from germline, CDR1 is SEHNR and CDR2 is FQNEAQ (reference sequence). CDR3 in amino acids: CASSLGGALGQPQHF. The CDR3 DNA follows: TGTGCCAGCAGCTTGGGAGGGGCCCTCGGTCAGCCCCAGCATTTT.

The chain couples TRBV5-1 to TRBJ1-2, with 8 bases fitting TRBD1. The CDR3 contains 14 residues. With V trimmed by 4 bases and J by 3 bases, 5 bases remained unmatched. Germline CDR1 and CDR2: SGHRS and YFSETQ. CDR3 sequence (DNA): TGCGCCAGCAGCACTCAGACAGGGGACTATGGCTACACCTTC. It is translated as CASSTQTGDYGYTF.

This rearrangement joins TRBV7-2 to TRBJ1-5, with TRBD1 matching over 8 bases. V shed 1 base, J shed 3 bases, and the junction held 5 bases outside the gene matches. The CDR3 has 16 residues. CDR1 and CDR2 (germline): SGHTA, FQGNSA. CDR3 bases: TGTGCCAGCAGCTTAGGGACAGGGAATAACAATCAGCCCCAGCATTTT. Translated: CASSLGTGNNNQPQHF.

The chain is built from TRBV5-1 and TRBJ2-1; D is uncertain. Germline CDR1 reads SGHRS; CDR2 reads YFSETQ. Between the trimmed V and J ends, which lost 0 bases and 7 bases, there was a span of 14 bases. The CDR3 runs to 15 residues. CDR3 sequence: CASSLAVSRRNEQFF. Here the CDR3 DNA reads TGCGCCAGCAGCTTGGCGGTTTCTAGGAGAAATGAGCAGTTCTTC.

The chain recombines TRBV19 with TRBJ1-5; D ambiguous. V was shortened by 1 base and J by 0 bases, with 7 bases between the two germline ends. This CDR3 spans 15 amino acids. Germline V CDR1 and CDR2: LNHDA, SQIVND (reference sequence). CDR3 protein: CASSIAGYSNQPQHF. The CDR3, as DNA: TGTGCCAGTAGTATAGCAGGCTATAGCAATCAGCCCCAGCATTTT.

The chain is built from TRBV7-9 and TRBJ2-5; D remains ambiguous. The V gene lost 4 bases and the J gene lost 10 bases, with 13 bases spanning the gap. The CDR3 sequence is 12 residues long. CDR1 and CDR2 (germline): SEHNR, FQNEAQ (reference sequence). This CDR3 is CASSSPLPGQYF. CDR3 in DNA: TGTGCCAGCAGCTCCCCCCTTCCGGGCCAGTACTTC.

CDR3: CASSLGASGGQADTQYF. CDR3 DNA: TGTGCCAGCAGCTTGGGTGCTAGCGGGGGGCAGGCAGATACGCAGTATTTT. V usage is TRBV5-4 and J usage is TRBJ2-3; 11 bases fit TRBD2. Losses at the gene ends were 0 bases for V and 4 bases for J; bases not matched to a gene: 7. The V gene's germline CDR1 is SGHNT and CDR2 YYREEE (reference sequence). There are 17 residues in the CDR3.

The rearrangement joins TRBV9 to TRBJ1-3; TRBD1 matches 11 bases. Trimming at V came to 3 bases and at J to 5 bases, leaving 4 bases not matched to a gene. This CDR3 spans 15 amino acids. Germline V CDR1 and CDR2: SGDLS, YYNGEE. CDR3 amino acids: CASSGTGGERNTIYF. DNA of the CDR3: TGTGCCAGCAGCGGGACAGGGGGCGAGAGAAACACCATATATTTT.

This clone was detected once. This chain joins TRBV4-3 and TRBJ1-1; TRBD1 might be the D (5 bases). The CDR3 runs to 17 residues. Looked up from germline, CDR1 is LGHNA and CDR2 is YSLEER. V lost 0 bases to trimming and J lost 1 base, with 15 bases between them. The CDR3 region is CASSQDLIQGGNTEAFF. The CDR3 region has the DNA TGCGCCAGCAGCCAAGATCTTATTCAGGGTGGGAACACTGAAGCTTTCTTT.

The chain combines TRBV7-9 with TRBJ2-3, with 8 positions matching TRBD2. There are 14 residues in the CDR3. Germline V gene sequence: CDR1 SEHNR, CDR2 FQNEAQ (reference sequence). With 5 bases clipped from V and 5 bases from J, the junction kept 6 bases outside the gene matches. This CDR3 reads CASSPSGGGDTQYF. The CDR3 DNA follows: TGTGCCAGCAGCCCAAGCGGGGGTGGAGATACGCAGTATTTT.

The chain is built from TRBV19 and TRBJ1-1; D is unclear. Germline lookup yields CDR1 LNHDA and CDR2 SQIVND (reference sequence). CDR3 size: 13 residues. V was trimmed by 8 bases and J by 1 base, leaving 11 bases between them. CDR3 loop: CASGITENTEAFF. The CDR3 region has the DNA TGTGCCAGTGGCATCACAGAGAACACTGAAGCTTTCTTT.

The chain employs TRBV4-2 and TRBJ1-2; D is perhaps TRBD1 (5 bases). The germline gives CDR1 LGHNA, CDR2 YNFKEQ. The CDR3 is 14 amino acids. V was shortened by 1 base and J by 5 bases, with 11 bases between the two germline ends. The CDR3 bases are TGTGCCAGCAGCCAAGCCCGGGAGGGGTATGGCTACACCTTC. It yields the protein CASSQAREGYGYTF.

CDR3 sequence reads: CASSDPRQFSGNTIYF. The CDR3 region has the DNA TGTGCCAGCAGCGACCCTAGACAGTTCTCCGGAAACACCATATATTTT. The V and J genes are TRBV9 and TRBJ1-3; perhaps TRBD1 as D (5 bases). The CDR3 contains 16 residues. The V gene lost 3 bases and the J gene lost 4 bases, with 17 bases spanning the gap. CDR1 and CDR2 (germline): SGDLS, YYNGEE.

The J gene is TRBJ2-7, the V gene TRBV19; a weak D match, TRBD1 (6 bases). Germline assignment: CDR1 LNHDA and CDR2 SQIVND (reference sequence). V was pared by 4 bases and J by 1 base, with 11 bases between. The CDR3 consists of 14 residues. CDR3: CASSTGHPSYEQYF. CDR3 DNA: TGTGCCAGTAGTACGGGACACCCATCCTACGAGCAGTACTTC. The full variable domain, rest sourced from reference TRBV19 and TRBJ2-7, is DGGITQSPKYLFRKEGQNVTLSCEQNLNHDAMYWYRQDPGQGLRLIYYSQIVNDFQKGDIAEGYSVSREKKESFPLTVTSAQKNPTAFYLCASSTGHPSYEQYFGPGTRLTVT.

The CDR3 protein is CASSLAEGRDYGYTF. DNA of the CDR3: TGCGCCAGCAGCTTGGCCGAGGGTCGGGACTATGGCTACACCTTC. This chain joins TRBV5-1 and TRBJ1-2, with D unclear. Per germline, CDR1 SGHRS and CDR2 YFSETQ. The V gene lost 0 bases and the J gene lost 3 bases, with 12 bases spanning the gap. The CDR3 consists of 15 residues.

J is TRBJ1-2 and V is TRBV2, with a tentative D call TRBD1 (6 bases). The CDR3 runs 12 residues. V lost 7 bases and J lost 4, with 10 bases in between. Germline V gives CDR1 SNHLY, CDR2 FYNNEI. CDR3 sequence: CASTQGFYGYTF. CDR3 nucleotide sequence: TGTGCCAGCACTCAGGGGTTCTATGGCTACACCTTC.

This chain links TRBV30 with TRBJ2-7; no reliable D call. The CDR3 totals 13 residues. CDR1 and CDR2 from the germline V gene are GTSNPN and SVGIG (reference sequence). V was cut by 3 bases and J by 4 bases, with 13 bases left in between. CDR3 in amino acids: CAWRPPVSYEQYF. CDR3 coding DNA: TGTGCCTGGAGACCCCCGGTCTCGTACGAGCAGTACTTC.

This rearrangement joins TRBV6-2 or TRBV6-3 to TRBJ2-7; maybe TRBD2 (6 bases). Germline V lookup: CDR1 MNHEY, CDR2 SVGEGT. The CDR3 has 14 amino acids. Trimming took off 2 bases at V and 2 bases at J, with 10 bases between the two ends. This CDR3 reads CASSYAASAYEQYF. CDR3 in DNA: TGTGCCAGCAGTTACGCTGCTAGCGCCTACGAGCAGTACTTC.

J is TRBJ1-4 and V is TRBV9; 9 bases align to TRBD1. Germline CDR1 and CDR2: SGDLS and YYNGEE. CDR3 length: 14 residues. Unmatched junction bases numbered 4, after V lost 2 bases and J lost 8 bases. As DNA, the CDR3 is TGTGCCAGCAGCGTCACAGGGGGCTACGAAAAACTGTTTTTT. It yields the protein CASSVTGGYEKLFF.

In its sample, this clone was seen once. The rearrangement uses TRBV11-2 and TRBJ2-1; 8 bases agree with TRBD1. CDR1 and CDR2 from the germline V gene are SGHAT and FQNNGV. CDR3 length: 15 residues. Trimming at V came to 3 bases and at J to 10 bases, leaving 11 bases not matched to a gene. Here the CDR3 DNA reads TGTGCCAGCAGCTTGCTTCGGGACAGGAGTTACGAGCAGTTCTTC. This codes for CASSLLRDRSYEQFF.

CDR3 loop: CANTYYRSYEQYF. CDR3 nucleotides: TGTGCCAACACATACTACCGATCCTACGAGCAGTACTTC. This rearrangement joins TRBV10-3 to TRBJ2-7; no reliable D call. Germline V gene sequence: CDR1 ENHRY, CDR2 SYGVKD. V was cut by 10 bases and J by 1 base, with 14 bases left in between. This CDR3 has 13 residues.

The chain employs TRBV19 and TRBJ1-5; the D is unclear. CDR3 length: 17 amino acids. Germline loops: CDR1 LNHDA, CDR2 SQIVND (reference sequence). The ends were cut back, 5 bases at V and 3 bases at J, with 20 bases in the middle. The CDR3 is CASSPEVTGGFNQPQHF. Here the CDR3 DNA reads TGTGCCAGTAGTCCCGAGGTCACGGGTGGGTTCAATCAGCCCCAGCATTTT.

This chain connects TRBV6-5 to TRBJ1-6; D is uncertain. The CDR3 has 15 amino acids. Trimming took 6 bases from V and 0 from J, leaving 9 bases between them. Germline V gives CDR1 MNHEY, CDR2 SVGAGI. The CDR3 DNA is TGTGCCAGCAGCCCACAGAGCTCCTATAATTCACCCCTCCACTTT. Translating it yields CASSPQSSYNSPLHF.

The V call is TRBV6-5, the J call TRBJ2-7; tentative D call: TRBD1 (5 bases). V was shortened by 6 bases and J by 1 base, with 7 bases between the two germline ends. This CDR3 is built from 12 residues. Germline assignment: CDR1 MNHEY and CDR2 SVGAGI. The CDR3 protein is CASSRDSYEQYF. In nucleotides, the CDR3 is TGTGCCAGCAGCAGGGATTCCTACGAGCAGTACTTC.

The genes are TRBV2 and TRBJ2-1; 13 bases agree with TRBD2. V lost 8 bases and J lost 8; bases outside the gene matches: 6. This CDR3 has 14 residues. Germline loops: CDR1 SNHLY, CDR2 FYNNEI. The chain's CDR3 is CASQTSGGAHEQFF. As DNA, the CDR3 is TGTGCCAGCCAAACTAGCGGGGGGGCCCATGAGCAGTTCTTC. The full variable domain, in which reference TRBV2 and TRBJ2-1 provide the parts outside the CDR3, is EPEVTQTPSHQVTQMGQEVILRCVPISNHLYFYWYRQILGQKVEFLVSFYNNEISEKSEIFDDQFSVERPDGSNFTLKIRSTKLEDSAMYFCASQTSGGAHEQFFGPGTRLTVL.

The chain uses TRBV15 and TRBJ2-7; 9 positions match TRBD1. The V segment lost 3 bases and the J segment 0 bases; nucleotides outside the gene matches: 6. CDR1 LNHNV and CDR2 YYDKDF come from the germline V gene (reference sequence). This CDR3 has 16 residues. The CDR3 region is CATSSPLGQGSYEQYF. CDR3 DNA: TGTGCCACCAGCAGCCCTCTGGGACAGGGCTCCTACGAGCAGTACTTC.

This chain joins TRBV6-1 and TRBJ2-3; the match to TRBD1 covers 12 bases. The CDR3 consists of 19 residues. Germline lookup yields CDR1 MNHNS and CDR2 SASEGT. J gave up 7 bases and V 3 bases, and 17 bases lay outside the gene matches. CDR3 DNA: TGTGCCAGCAGTGATTATCCGATGGGAGGGACAGGGGGCAAAAATACGCAGTATTTT. Its translation: CASSDYPMGGTGGKNTQYF.